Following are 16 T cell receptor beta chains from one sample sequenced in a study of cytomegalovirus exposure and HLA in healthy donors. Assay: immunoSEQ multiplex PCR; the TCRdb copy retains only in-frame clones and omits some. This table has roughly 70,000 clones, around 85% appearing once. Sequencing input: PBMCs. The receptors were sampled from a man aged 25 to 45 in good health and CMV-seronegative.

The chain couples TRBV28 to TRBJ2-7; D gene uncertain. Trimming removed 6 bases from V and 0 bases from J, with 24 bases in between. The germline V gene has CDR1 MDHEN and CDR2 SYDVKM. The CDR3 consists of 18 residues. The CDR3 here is CASSLGAASSRSSYEQYV. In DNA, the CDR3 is TGTGCCAGCAGCCTGGGTGCCGCGAGCTCAAGGAGCTCCTACGAGCAGTACGTC.

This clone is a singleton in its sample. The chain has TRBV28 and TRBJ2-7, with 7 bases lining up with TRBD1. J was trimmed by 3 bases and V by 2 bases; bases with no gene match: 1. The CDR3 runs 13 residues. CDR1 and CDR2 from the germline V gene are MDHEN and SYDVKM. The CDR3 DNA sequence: TGTGCCAGCAGTTTAGGACAGGTCTACGAGCAGTACTTC. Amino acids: CASSLGQVYEQYF. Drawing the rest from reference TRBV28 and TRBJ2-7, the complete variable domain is DVKVTQSSRYLVKRTGEKVFLECVQDMDHENMFWYRQDPGLGLRLIYFSYDVKMKEKGDIPEGYSVSREKKERFSLILESASTNQTSMYLCASSLGQVYEQYFGPGTRLTVT.

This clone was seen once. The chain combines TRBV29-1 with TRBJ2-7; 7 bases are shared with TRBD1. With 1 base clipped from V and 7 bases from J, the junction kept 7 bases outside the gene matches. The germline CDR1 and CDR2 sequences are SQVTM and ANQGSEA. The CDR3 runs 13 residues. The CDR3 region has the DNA TGCAGCGTTGAAGGAGACAGGGCGGGTGAGCAGTACTTC. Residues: CSVEGDRAGEQYF.

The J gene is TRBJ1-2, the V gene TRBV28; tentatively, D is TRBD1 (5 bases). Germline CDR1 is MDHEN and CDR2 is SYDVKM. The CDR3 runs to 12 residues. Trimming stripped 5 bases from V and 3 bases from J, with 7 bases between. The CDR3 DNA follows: TGTGCCAGCAGTCGGGGGGACTATGGCTACACCTTC. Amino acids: CASSRGDYGYTF.

The CDR3 loop reads CASSPGQGKTYEQYV. The CDR3 DNA follows: TGTGCCAGCAGCCCGGGACAGGGAAAAACCTACGAGCAGTACGTC. The gene calls are TRBV7-9 and TRBJ2-7; 9 nucleotides line up with TRBD1. Germline V gene sequence: CDR1 SEHNR, CDR2 FQNEAQ (reference sequence). V trimming: 5 bases; J trimming: 2 bases; junction bases outside the gene matches: 7. The length of the CDR3 is 15 residues.

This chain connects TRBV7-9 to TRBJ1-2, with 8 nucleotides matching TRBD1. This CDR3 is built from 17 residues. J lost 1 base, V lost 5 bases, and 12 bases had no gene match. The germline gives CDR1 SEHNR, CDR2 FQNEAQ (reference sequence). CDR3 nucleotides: TGTGCCAGCAGCCCTACAAAAAGGACAGGGCTTAACTATGGCTACACCTTC. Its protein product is CASSPTKRTGLNYGYTF.

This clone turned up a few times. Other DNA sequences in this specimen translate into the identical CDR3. CDR3 region: CAISEGGWSYGYTF. CDR3 bases: TGTGCCATCAGTGAAGGGGGATGGAGCTATGGCTACACCTTC. This chain uses TRBV10-3 with TRBJ1-2, with D tentatively TRBD1 (6 bases). V was clipped by 3 bases and J by 4 bases, with 12 bases between them. CDR1 is ENHRY, CDR2 SYGVKD, per germline. The CDR3 extends over 14 amino acids.

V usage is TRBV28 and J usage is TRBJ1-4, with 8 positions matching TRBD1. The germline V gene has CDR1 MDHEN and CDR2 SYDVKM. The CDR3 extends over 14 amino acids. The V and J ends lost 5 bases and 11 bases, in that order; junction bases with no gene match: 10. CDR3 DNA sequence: TGTGCCAGCAGTATGACAGGGGTGCCCGAGAAACTGTTTTTT. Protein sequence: CASSMTGVPEKLFF.

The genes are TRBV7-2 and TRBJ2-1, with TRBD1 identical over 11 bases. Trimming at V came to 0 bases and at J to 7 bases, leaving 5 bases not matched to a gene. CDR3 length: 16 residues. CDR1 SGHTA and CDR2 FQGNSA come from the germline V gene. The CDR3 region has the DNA TGTGCCAGCAGCTTAGCAGGGACAGGGGGTTTGAATGAGCAGTTCTTC. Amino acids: CASSLAGTGGLNEQFF.

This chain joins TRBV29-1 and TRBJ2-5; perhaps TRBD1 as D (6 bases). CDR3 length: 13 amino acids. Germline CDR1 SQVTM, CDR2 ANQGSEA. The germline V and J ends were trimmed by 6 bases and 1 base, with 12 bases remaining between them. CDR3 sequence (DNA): TGCAGCGTGCTCCGGGACATCCAAGAGACCCAGTACTTC. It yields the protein CSVLRDIQETQYF.

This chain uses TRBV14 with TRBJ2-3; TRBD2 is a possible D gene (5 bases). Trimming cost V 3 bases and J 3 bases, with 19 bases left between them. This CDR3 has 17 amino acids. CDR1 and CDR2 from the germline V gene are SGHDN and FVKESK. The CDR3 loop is CASSHRRLPDLTDTQYF. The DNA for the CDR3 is TGTGCCAGCAGCCATAGACGACTACCGGATCTGACAGATACGCAGTATTTT.

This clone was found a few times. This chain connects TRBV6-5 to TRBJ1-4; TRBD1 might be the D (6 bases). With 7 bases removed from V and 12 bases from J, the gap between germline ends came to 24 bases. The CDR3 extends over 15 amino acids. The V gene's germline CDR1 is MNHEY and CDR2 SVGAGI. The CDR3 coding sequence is TGTGCCAGCAATTCAGGTGGGGGGGGCGGAGAAGAACTGTTTTTT. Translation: CASNSGGGGGEELFF.

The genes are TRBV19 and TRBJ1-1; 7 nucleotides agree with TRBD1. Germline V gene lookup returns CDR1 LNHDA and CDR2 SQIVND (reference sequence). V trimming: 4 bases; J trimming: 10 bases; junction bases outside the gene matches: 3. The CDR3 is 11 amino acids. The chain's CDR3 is CASSRTGGAFF. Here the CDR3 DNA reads TGTGCCAGTAGTAGGACAGGAGGAGCTTTCTTT.

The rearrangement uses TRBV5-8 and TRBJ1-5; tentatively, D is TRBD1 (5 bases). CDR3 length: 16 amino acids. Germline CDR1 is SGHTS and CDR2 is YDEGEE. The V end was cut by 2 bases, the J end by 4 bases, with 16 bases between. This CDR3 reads CASSLRRVDRNQPQHF. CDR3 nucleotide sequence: TGTGCCAGCAGCTTACGCAGGGTAGATCGGAATCAGCCCCAGCATTTT.

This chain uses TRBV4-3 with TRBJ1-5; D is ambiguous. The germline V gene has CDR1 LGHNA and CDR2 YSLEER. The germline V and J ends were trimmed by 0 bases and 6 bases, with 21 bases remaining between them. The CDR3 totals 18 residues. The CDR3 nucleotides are TGCGCCAGCAGCCAAGAGGCCACCGGGGTGGACCGAGGTCAGCCCCAGCATTTT. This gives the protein CASSQEATGVDRGQPQHF.

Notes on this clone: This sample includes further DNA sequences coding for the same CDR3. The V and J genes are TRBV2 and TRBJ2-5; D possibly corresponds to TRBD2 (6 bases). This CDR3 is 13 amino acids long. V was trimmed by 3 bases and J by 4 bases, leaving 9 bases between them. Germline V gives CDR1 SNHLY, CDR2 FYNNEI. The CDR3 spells CASSEAGRETQYF. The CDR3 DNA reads TGTGCCAGCAGTGAGGCGGGGCGAGAGACCCAGTACTTC.